Included here is one TCR beta chain sequence, with context. The sample comes from a study of T cell changes during pregnancy in multiple sclerosis. Per the germline V gene, CDR1 is LNHDA and CDR2 is SQIVND (reference sequence). This CDR3 region has 14 residues. V dropped 6 bases and J dropped 5 bases, with 14 bases sitting between them. The method was immunoSEQ multiplex PCR; TCRdb's version includes in-frame clones alone and lacks a portion of them. The table lists under 50,000 clones, about 90% of them singletons. This sequence joins TRBV19 and TRBJ2-1; tentative D call: TRBD2 (5 bases). This TCR derives from a female donor with multiple sclerosis, enrolled in a pregnancy study. The sequences come from CD8+ T cells from peripheral blood mononuclear cells, collected before pregnancy. The CDR3 bases are TGTGCCAGTAGGGGGATAAGCGGAGACAATGAGCAGTTCTTC. Protein: CASRGISGDNEQFF. The variable domain in full, completed from reference TRBV19 and TRBJ2-1, reads DGGITQSPKYLFRKEGQNVTLSCEQNLNHDAMYWYRQDPGQGLRLIYYSQIVNDFQKGDIAEGYSVSREKKESFPLTVTSAQKNPTAFYLCASRGISGDNEQFFGPGTRLTVL.